The present T cell receptor (beta chain) was sequenced within a study of T cell repertoires in cytomegalovirus infection. As for the study in general: From public TCR beta signatures came an indication of both CMV infection and matching HLA type.

TCRdb reprocessed the reads via MiXCR and lists one record per CDR3 protein. The table includes roughly 230,000 distinct CDR3 sequences, approximately 22% detected once. CDR3 length: 19 amino acids. CDR1 is SGHTA and CDR2 is FQGNSA in the germline V gene. V lost 2 bases and J lost 0; bases outside the gene matches: 11. At least ten counts were recorded for this clonotype. What it recognizes is unknown. Study outcomes and limitations: In two of eight donors, the top clonotype was HLA-C-restricted CMV-specific.

Specimen: CD8+ T cells from PBMCs. V and J are TRBV7-2 and TRBJ2-2, with 8 bases that match TRBD2. This receptor was identified in a human donor in good health (CMV status not recorded). Some clones in this sample may be carry-over from other donors' samples. The CDR3 DNA sequence: TGTGCCAGCAGCTTAAACCAGCGGGGGTATAACTCGAACACCGGGGAGCTGTTTTTT. Residues: CASSLNQRGYNSNTGELFF.